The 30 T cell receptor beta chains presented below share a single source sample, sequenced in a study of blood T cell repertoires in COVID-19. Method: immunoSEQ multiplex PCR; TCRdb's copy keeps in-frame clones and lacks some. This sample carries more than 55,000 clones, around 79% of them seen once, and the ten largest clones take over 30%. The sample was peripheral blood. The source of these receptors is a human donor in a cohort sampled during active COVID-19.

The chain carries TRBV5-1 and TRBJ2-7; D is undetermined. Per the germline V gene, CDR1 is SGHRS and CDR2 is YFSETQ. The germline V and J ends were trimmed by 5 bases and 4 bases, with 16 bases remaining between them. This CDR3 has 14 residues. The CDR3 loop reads CASSLTPSFYEQYF. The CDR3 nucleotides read TGCGCCAGCAGTCTCACACCCTCTTTTTACGAGCAGTACTTC.

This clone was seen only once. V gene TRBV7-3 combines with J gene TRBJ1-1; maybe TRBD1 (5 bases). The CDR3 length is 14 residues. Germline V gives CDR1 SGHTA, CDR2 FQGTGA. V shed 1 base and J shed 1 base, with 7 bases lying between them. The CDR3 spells CASSLMGPNTEAFF. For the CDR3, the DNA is TGTGCCAGCAGCTTAATGGGGCCGAACACTGAAGCTTTCTTT.

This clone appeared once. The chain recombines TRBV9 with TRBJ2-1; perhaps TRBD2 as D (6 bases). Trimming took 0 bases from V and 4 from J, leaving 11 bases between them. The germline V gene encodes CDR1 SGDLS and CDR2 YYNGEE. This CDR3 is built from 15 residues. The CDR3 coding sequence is TGTGCCAGCAGCGTAGAGGGCGGGGCATACAATGAGCAGTTCTTC. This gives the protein CASSVEGGAYNEQFF.

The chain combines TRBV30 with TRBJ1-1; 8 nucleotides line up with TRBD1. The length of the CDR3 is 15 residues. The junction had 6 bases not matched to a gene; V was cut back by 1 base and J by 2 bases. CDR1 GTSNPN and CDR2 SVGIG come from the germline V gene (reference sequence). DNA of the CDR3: TGTGCCTGGAGTGGACAGGGGCATTTTAACACTGAAGCTTTCTTT. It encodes CAWSGQGHFNTEAFF.

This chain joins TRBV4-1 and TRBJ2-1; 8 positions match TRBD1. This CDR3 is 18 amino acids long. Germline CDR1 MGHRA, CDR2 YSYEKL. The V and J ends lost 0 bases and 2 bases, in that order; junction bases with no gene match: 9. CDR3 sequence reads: CASSQEHRGYTTYNEQFF. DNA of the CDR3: TGCGCCAGCAGCCAAGAACACAGGGGGTATACCACCTACAATGAGCAGTTCTTC.

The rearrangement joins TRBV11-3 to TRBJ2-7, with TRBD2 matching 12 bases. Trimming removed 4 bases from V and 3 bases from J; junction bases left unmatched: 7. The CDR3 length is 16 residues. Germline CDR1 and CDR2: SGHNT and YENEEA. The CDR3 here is CASSSGTSGRNYEQYF. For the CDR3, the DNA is TGTGCCAGCAGCTCGGGAACTAGCGGGAGGAACTACGAGCAGTACTTC.

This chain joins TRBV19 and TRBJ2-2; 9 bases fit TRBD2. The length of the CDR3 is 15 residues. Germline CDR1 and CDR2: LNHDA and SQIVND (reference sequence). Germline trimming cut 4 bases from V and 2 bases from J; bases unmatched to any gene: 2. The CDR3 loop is CASSTTSGNTGELFF. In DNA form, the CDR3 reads TGTGCCAGTAGTACGACTAGCGGTAACACCGGGGAGCTGTTTTTT.

CDR3 DNA: TGTGCCAGTTCCATCAGGGGATCCTACAATGAGCAGTTCTTC. Translation: CASSIRGSYNEQFF. The rearrangement links TRBV19 to TRBJ2-1; TRBD1 is a possible D gene (6 bases). Trimming stripped 8 bases from V and 1 base from J, with 12 bases between. Germline CDR1 and CDR2: LNHDA and SQIVND (reference sequence). The CDR3 loop spans 14 amino acids.

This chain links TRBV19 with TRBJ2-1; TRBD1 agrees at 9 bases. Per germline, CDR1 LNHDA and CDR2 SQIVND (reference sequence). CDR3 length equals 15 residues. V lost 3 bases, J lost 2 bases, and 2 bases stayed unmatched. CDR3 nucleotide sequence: TGTGCCAGTAGTATTGGGACAGGGACCTACAATGAGCAGTTCTTC. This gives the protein CASSIGTGTYNEQFF.

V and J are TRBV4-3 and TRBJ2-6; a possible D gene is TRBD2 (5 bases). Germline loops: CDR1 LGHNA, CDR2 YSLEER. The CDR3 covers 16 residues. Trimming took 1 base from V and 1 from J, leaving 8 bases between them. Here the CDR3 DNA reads TGCGCCAGCAGCCAAGTCGGAGGATCTGGGGCCAACGTCCTGACTTTC. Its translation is CASSQVGGSGANVLTF.

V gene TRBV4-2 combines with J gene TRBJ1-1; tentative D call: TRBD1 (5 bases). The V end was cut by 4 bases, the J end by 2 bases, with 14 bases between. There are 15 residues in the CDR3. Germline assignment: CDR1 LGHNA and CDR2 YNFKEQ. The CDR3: CASSPRKTENTEAFF. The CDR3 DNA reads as TGTGCCAGCAGCCCCCGAAAGACAGAAAACACTGAAGCTTTCTTT.

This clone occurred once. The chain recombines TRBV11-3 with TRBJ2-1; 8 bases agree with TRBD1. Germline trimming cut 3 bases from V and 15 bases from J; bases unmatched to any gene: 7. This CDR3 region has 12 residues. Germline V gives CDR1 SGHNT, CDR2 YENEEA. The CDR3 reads CASSLDREDAFF. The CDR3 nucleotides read TGTGCCAGCAGCTTGGACAGGGAAGATGCGTTCTTC.

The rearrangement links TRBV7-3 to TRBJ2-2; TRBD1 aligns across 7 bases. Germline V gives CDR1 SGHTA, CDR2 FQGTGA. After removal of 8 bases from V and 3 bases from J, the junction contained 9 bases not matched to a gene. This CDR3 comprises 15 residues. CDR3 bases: TGTGCCAGCGGAGCAGAGGGGGCCTACACCGGGGAGCTGTTTTTT. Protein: CASGAEGAYTGELFF.

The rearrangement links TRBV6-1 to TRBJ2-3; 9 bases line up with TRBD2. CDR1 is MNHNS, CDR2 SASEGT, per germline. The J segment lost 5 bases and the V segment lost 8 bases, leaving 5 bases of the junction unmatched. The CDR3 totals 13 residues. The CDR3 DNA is TGTGCCAGCGTAGCGGGAGATATAGATACGCAGTATTTT. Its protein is CASVAGDIDTQYF.

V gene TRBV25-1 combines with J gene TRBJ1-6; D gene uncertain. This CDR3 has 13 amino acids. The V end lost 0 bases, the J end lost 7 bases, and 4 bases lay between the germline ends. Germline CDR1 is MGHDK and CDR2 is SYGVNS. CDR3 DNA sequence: TGTGCCAGCAGTGAATACAGGAATTCACCCCTCCACTTT. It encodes CASSEYRNSPLHF.

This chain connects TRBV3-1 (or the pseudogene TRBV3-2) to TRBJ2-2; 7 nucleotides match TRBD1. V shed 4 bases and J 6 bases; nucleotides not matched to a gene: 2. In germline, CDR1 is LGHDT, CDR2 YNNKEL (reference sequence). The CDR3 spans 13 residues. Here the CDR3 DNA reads TGTGCCAGCAGCCTACAGGGGCCCGGGGAGCTGTTTTTT. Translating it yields CASSLQGPGELFF.

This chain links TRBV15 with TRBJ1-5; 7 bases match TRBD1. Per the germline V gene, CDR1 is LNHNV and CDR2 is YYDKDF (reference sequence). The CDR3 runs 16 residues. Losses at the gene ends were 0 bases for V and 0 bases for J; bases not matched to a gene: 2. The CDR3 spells CATSRERGLSNQPQHF. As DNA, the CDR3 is TGTGCCACCAGCAGAGAGAGGGGGCTTAGCAATCAGCCCCAGCATTTT.

CDR3 in amino acids: CASSAGLAGVETQYF. The CDR3 region has the DNA TGTGCCAGCAGCGCAGGCCTAGCGGGAGTTGAGACCCAGTACTTC. The chain links TRBV13 to TRBJ2-5; 10 bases line up with TRBD2. Trimming cost V 5 bases and J 5 bases; bases outside gene matches: 8. Germline CDR1 and CDR2: PRHDT and FYEKMQ (reference sequence). The CDR3 is made up of 15 amino acids.

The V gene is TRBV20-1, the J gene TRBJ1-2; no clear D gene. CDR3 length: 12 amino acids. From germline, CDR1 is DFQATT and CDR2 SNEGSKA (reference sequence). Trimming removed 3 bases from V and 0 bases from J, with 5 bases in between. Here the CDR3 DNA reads TGCAGTGCTAGTGGCGCTAACTATGGCTACACCTTC. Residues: CSASGANYGYTF.

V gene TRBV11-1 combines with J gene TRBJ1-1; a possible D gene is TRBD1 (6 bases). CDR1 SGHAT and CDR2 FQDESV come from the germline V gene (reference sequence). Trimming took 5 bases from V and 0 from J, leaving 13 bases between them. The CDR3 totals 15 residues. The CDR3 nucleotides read TGTGCCAGCAGCCCACAGGGATCTCTGAACACTGAAGCTTTCTTT. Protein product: CASSPQGSLNTEAFF. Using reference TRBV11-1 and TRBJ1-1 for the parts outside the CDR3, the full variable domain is EAEVAQSPRYKITEKSQAVAFWCDPISGHATLYWYRQILGQGPELLVQFQDESVVDDSQLPKDRFSAERLKGVDSTLKIQPAELGDSAMYLCASSPQGSLNTEAFFGQGTRLTVV.

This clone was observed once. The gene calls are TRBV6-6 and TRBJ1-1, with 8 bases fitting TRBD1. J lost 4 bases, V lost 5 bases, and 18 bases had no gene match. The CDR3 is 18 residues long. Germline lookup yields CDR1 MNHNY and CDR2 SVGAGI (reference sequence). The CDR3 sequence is CASSPHHSGGLISTEAFF. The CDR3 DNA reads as TGTGCCAGCAGTCCCCACCATTCAGGGGGCTTGATTAGCACTGAAGCTTTCTTT.

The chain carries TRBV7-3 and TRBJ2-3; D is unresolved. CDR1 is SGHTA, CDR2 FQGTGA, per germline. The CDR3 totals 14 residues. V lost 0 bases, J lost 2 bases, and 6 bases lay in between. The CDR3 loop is CASSLTRITDTQYF. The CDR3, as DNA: TGTGCCAGCAGCTTAACCAGGATCACAGATACGCAGTATTTT.

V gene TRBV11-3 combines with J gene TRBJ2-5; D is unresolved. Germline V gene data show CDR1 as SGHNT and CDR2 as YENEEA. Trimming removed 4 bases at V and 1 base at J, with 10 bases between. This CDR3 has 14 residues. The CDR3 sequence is CASSSGGFQETQYF. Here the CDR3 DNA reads TGTGCCAGCAGCTCCGGCGGATTCCAAGAGACCCAGTACTTC.

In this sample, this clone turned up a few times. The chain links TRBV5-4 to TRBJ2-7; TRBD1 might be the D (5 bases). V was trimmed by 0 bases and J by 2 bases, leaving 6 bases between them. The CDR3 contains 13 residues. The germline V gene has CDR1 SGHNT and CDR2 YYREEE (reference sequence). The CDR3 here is CASSLEGAYEQYF. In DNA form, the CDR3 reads TGTGCCAGCAGCTTGGAAGGGGCCTACGAGCAGTACTTC.

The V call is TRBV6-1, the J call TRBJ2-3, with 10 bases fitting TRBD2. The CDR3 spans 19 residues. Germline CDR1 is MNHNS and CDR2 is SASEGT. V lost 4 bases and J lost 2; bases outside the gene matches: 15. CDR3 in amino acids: CASSGRHRGLAQDTDTQYF. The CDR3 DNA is TGTGCCAGCAGTGGCCGTCATCGGGGACTAGCGCAGGACACAGATACGCAGTATTTT.

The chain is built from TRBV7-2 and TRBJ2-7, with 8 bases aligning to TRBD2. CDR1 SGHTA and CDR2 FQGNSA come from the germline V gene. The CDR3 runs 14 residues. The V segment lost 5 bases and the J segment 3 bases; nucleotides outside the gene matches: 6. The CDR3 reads CASSRSGRGYEQYF. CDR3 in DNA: TGTGCCAGCAGCCGGAGCGGGAGAGGCTACGAGCAGTACTTC.

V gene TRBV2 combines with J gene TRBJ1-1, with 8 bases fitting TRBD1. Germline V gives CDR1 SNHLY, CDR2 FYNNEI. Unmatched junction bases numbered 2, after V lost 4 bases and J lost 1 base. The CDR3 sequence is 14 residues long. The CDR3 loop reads CASSVQGGNTEAFF. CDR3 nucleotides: TGTGCCAGCAGTGTACAGGGGGGGAACACTGAAGCTTTCTTT.

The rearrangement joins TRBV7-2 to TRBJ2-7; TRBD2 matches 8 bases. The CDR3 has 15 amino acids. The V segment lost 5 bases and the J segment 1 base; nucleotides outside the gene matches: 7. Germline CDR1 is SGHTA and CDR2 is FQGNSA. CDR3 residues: CASSTLPGGSYEQYF. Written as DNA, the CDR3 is TGTGCCAGCAGCACCCTTCCGGGAGGGTCCTACGAGCAGTACTTC.

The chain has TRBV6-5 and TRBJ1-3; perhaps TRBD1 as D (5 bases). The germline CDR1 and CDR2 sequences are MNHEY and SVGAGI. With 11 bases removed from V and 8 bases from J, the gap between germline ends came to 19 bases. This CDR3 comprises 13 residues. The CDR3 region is CASQSSQGYTIYF. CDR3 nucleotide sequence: TGTGCCTCCCAATCGTCCCAGGGTTACACCATATATTTT.

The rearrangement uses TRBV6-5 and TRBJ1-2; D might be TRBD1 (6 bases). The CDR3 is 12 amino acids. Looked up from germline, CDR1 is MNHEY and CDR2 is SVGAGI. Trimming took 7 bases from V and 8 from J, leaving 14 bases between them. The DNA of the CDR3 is TGTGCCAGCAACTCACAGGGAGTAGGCTACACCTTC. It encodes CASNSQGVGYTF.